This T cell receptor (beta chain) was found in a study of T cell responses to AZD1222 COVID-19 vaccine. Study-wide results and limits: White British ancestry dominated among donors, who included more females, and clonal diversity was possibly underestimated. Only a handful of people who got AZD1222 tested seropositive at baseline.

Using immunoSEQ multiplex PCR, the repertoire was profiled, and TCRdb retains in-frame clones only, with some absent. This table holds 100,000 to 120,000 clones, 88% found once. V shed 1 base, J shed 4 bases, and the junction held 1 base outside the gene matches. The CDR3 is 13 residues long. Germline values: CDR1 SGHDN, CDR2 FVKESK. Turning to this clone: Its specificity is unknown.

The sequence came from an adult in good health. The chain couples TRBV14 to TRBJ2-7; 7 bases are shared with TRBD2. The specimen was peripheral blood, collected on day 0 of AZD1222 vaccination. The CDR3 nucleotides read TGTGCCAGCAGCCAAGGACTAGCTTACGAGCAGTACTTC. Translation gives CASSQGLAYEQYF.